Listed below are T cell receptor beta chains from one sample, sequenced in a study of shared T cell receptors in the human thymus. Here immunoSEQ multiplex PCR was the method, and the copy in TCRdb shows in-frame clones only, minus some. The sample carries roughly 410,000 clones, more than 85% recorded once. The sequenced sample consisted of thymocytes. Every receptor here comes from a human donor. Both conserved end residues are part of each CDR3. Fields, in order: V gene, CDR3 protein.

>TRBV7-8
CASSLARADLYNEQFF
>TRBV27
CASSPRGGPELSPLHF
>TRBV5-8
CASSFGLNNEQFF
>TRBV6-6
CASSSGPGYYEQYF
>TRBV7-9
CASSLGRLRDPGELFF
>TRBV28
CASRLPRGRGGNTIYF
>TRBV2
CASSPSPNYWREGPQHF
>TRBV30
CAWSHTPSGSSYEQYF
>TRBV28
CASMGDNGPGKLFF
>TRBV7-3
CASSHGVAGTDTQYF
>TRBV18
CASSLAGYTDTQYF
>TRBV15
CATSREGLGGSGTEAFF
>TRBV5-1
CASSFGQEGYEQYF
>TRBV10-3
CAISDRRDTDTQYF
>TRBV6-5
CGTLGGVGTEAFF
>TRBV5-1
CASSLVWDVNTEAFF
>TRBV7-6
CASSLGLPVETQYF
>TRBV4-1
CASREKVWEAGAYEQYF
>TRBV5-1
CASSLVGESQYF
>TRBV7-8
CASIPPRTSRGTDTQYF
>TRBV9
CASSPRTGPNTIYF
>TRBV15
CATSQGGEGNTIYF
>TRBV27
CASSPLGAEPNYGYTF
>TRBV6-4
CASSPSGTTDTQYF
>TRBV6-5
CASSYSSERAYEQYF
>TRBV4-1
CASSQDLGRGPGYEQYF
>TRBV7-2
CASSLGLAGDSYEQYF
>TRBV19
CASSIGRRRPHEQYF
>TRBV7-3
CASSQSLYEQFF
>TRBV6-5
CASSYSSSASYNEQFF
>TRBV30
CAWSVHQQGAYNEQFF
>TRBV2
CASSGLSWASTDTQYF
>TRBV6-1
CASSEDPGVETYNEQFF
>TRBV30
CAWTQRTSGYNEQFF
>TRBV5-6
CASSLRTSGDNEQFF
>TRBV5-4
CATRKSGRRSSDTQYF
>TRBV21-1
CASSKWGQPHSTDTQYF
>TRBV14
CASSQDQQGSDTQYF
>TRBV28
CASSLWGTNYGYTF
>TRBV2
CASSAGTIYF
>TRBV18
CASSPGQTNTEAFF
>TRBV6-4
CASSARGGPTDTQYF
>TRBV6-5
CASSYPGGGQYF
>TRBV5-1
CASSPLGGNSYEQYF
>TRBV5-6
CASGAKHEQFF
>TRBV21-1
CASPEEGELFF